The 27 T cell receptor beta chains given below trace back to one sample, sequenced in a study of blood T cell repertoires in COVID-19. TCRdb keeps only in-frame clones here, not all; method: immunoSEQ multiplex PCR. This repertoire shows approximately 68,000 clones, 83% found once; its top ten account for 5% to 6.5%. Sequenced material: peripheral blood. Receptor source: a woman aged 55 to 70 with acute or convalescent COVID-19.

The V and J genes are TRBV3-1 (or the pseudogene TRBV3-2) and TRBJ1-3; no clear D. CDR3 length equals 15 residues. CDR1 LGHDT and CDR2 YNNKEL come from the germline V gene (reference sequence). V lost 6 bases, J lost 0 bases, and 12 bases lay in between. The CDR3, as DNA: TGTGCCAGCAGGCCAGGCAGTCACTCTGGAAACACCATATATTTT. Translating it yields CASRPGSHSGNTIYF.

The chain joins TRBV6-5 to TRBJ1-5; weak D call: TRBD1 (5 bases). Trimming removed 6 bases from V and 1 base from J, with 7 bases in between. The length of the CDR3 is 13 residues. Germline loops: CDR1 MNHEY, CDR2 SVGAGI. CDR3 nucleotides: TGTGCCAGCAGACCAGGGAGCAATCAGCCCCAGCATTTT. It encodes CASRPGSNQPQHF.

V and J are TRBV9 and TRBJ2-2; no clear D. Looked up from germline, CDR1 is SGDLS and CDR2 is YYNGEE. Trimming cost V 0 bases and J 4 bases, with 4 bases left between them. The CDR3 length is 13 residues. The CDR3 sequence is CASSVGSTGELFF. The CDR3, as DNA: TGTGCCAGCAGCGTAGGCAGCACCGGGGAGCTGTTTTTT. Drawing the rest from reference TRBV9 and TRBJ2-2, the complete variable domain is DSGVTQTPKHLITATGQRVTLRCSPRSGDLSVYWYQQSLDQGLQFLIQYYNGEERAKGNILERFSAQQFPDLHSELNLSSLELGDSALYFCASSVGSTGELFFGEGSRLTVL.

The chain uses TRBV11-2 and TRBJ1-5; TRBD1 aligns across 7 bases. V shed 3 bases, J shed 5 bases, and the junction held 10 bases outside the gene matches. The CDR3 runs to 16 residues. Germline-derived CDR1 and CDR2 are SGHAT and FQNNGV. The CDR3: CASSFSYRGIDQPQHF. In DNA form, the CDR3 reads TGTGCCAGCAGCTTTAGCTACAGGGGCATCGATCAGCCCCAGCATTTT.

The chain couples TRBV5-1 to TRBJ2-5, with a weak D call TRBD1 (5 bases). The germline CDR1 and CDR2 sequences are SGHRS and YFSETQ. CDR3 length: 14 amino acids. V was clipped by 6 bases and J by 1 base, with 13 bases between them. The CDR3 sequence: CASTQGRLQETQYF. The CDR3 nucleotides are TGCGCCAGCACTCAGGGAAGGCTCCAAGAGACCCAGTACTTC.

The rearrangement links TRBV7-9 to TRBJ2-1; 7 nucleotides align to TRBD2. The length of the CDR3 is 17 residues. Germline-derived CDR1 and CDR2 are SEHNR and FQNEAQ (reference sequence). V gave up 5 bases and J gave up 0 bases; unmatched junction bases: 10. CDR3 sequence: CASSGRTRRSSYNEQFF. The CDR3 nucleotides read TGTGCCAGCAGCGGGAGGACTAGGCGGAGCTCCTACAATGAGCAGTTCTTC.

The CDR3 region has the DNA TGCGCCAGCAGCACGACAGGGGCCAACAATCAGCCCCAGCATTTT. Its protein is CASSTTGANNQPQHF. V usage is TRBV5-1 and J usage is TRBJ1-5; 8 bases map to TRBD1. Looked up from germline, CDR1 is SGHRS and CDR2 is YFSETQ. This CDR3 has 15 residues. The junction had 6 bases not matched to a gene; V was cut back by 4 bases and J by 3 bases.

The CDR3 here is CASTPGTAPWETQYF. CDR3 bases: TGTGCCAGTACCCCTGGGACAGCCCCGTGGGAGACCCAGTACTTC. The rearrangement uses TRBV19 and TRBJ2-5; 7 nucleotides line up with TRBD1. Germline CDR1 LNHDA, CDR2 SQIVND (reference sequence). Unmatched junction bases numbered 13, after V lost 7 bases and J lost 5 bases. This CDR3 is built from 15 residues.

The chain is built from TRBV27 and TRBJ2-1; 9 bases agree with TRBD1. CDR1 is MNHEY and CDR2 is SMNVEV in the germline V gene (reference sequence). Unmatched junction bases numbered 4, after V lost 2 bases and J lost 5 bases. The CDR3 runs to 15 residues. As DNA, the CDR3 is TGTGCCAGCAGTTTACAAGGACAGGGGCACAATGAGCAGTTCTTC. Amino acid sequence: CASSLQGQGHNEQFF.

The chain joins TRBV24-1 to TRBJ2-7, with 7 bases aligning to TRBD1. The CDR3 spans 14 residues. CDR1 is KGHDR and CDR2 is SFDVKD in the germline V gene. V dropped 10 bases and J dropped 2; count of bases not matched to a gene: 10. The CDR3, as DNA: TGTGCCACGTCGCCGGGACAGAGTACCTACGAGCAGTACTTC. The encoded protein is CATSPGQSTYEQYF.

The chain combines TRBV6-6 with TRBJ1-4; D gene unclear. The V end was cut by 4 bases, the J end by 0 bases, with 6 bases between. CDR3 length: 14 amino acids. Germline V lookup: CDR1 MNHNY, CDR2 SVGAGI (reference sequence). CDR3 region: CASSWEATNEKLFF. The CDR3 nucleotides read TGTGCCAGCAGTTGGGAGGCAACTAATGAAAAACTGTTTTTT.

The V call is TRBV19, the J call TRBJ2-3, with a weak D call TRBD2 (7 bases). The V end lost 3 bases, the J end lost 2 bases, and 15 bases lay between the germline ends. CDR1 is LNHDA, CDR2 SQIVND, per germline (reference sequence). This CDR3 comprises 16 residues. CDR3 DNA sequence: TGTGCCAGTAGTATCGCAGGCGGGGGCCTCACAGATACGCAGTATTTT. This gives the protein CASSIAGGGLTDTQYF.

The V gene is TRBV5-1, the J gene TRBJ1-4; no reliable D call. The V and J ends lost 0 bases and 10 bases respectively, with 10 bases between them. Germline-derived CDR1 and CDR2 are SGHRS and YFSETQ. The CDR3 spans 13 residues. CDR3 residues: CASSLDIQAKLFF. The CDR3 DNA sequence: TGCGCCAGCAGCTTGGACATTCAGGCAAAACTGTTTTTT.

The genes are TRBV9 and TRBJ2-5, with TRBD2 matching over 8 bases. Germline V gene sequence: CDR1 SGDLS, CDR2 YYNGEE. With V trimmed by 3 bases and J by 6 bases, 4 bases remained unmatched. The CDR3 is 13 amino acids. As DNA, the CDR3 is TGTGCCAGCAGCGCGGGAGGGGGAAAGACCCAGTACTTC. Its translation: CASSAGGGKTQYF.

V and J are TRBV19 and TRBJ1-6; 11 nucleotides align to TRBD1. After removal of 5 bases from V and 6 bases from J, the junction contained 3 bases not matched to a gene. Looked up from germline, CDR1 is LNHDA and CDR2 is SQIVND (reference sequence). The CDR3 consists of 15 residues. The CDR3 DNA is TGTGCCAGTAGTCCGGGACAGGGGGTTAATTCACCCCTCCACTTT. Protein: CASSPGQGVNSPLHF.

The V and J genes are TRBV2 and TRBJ1-6; TRBD1 matches 8 bases. Germline V lookup: CDR1 SNHLY, CDR2 FYNNEI. The V and J ends lost 0 bases and 10 bases, in that order; junction bases with no gene match: 11. This CDR3 has 17 amino acids. The CDR3 DNA reads TGTGCCAGCAGTGAAGCACCGTCGGGGACAGGAGGGTCACCCCTCCACTTT. It yields the protein CASSEAPSGTGGSPLHF.

This chain links TRBV3-1 (or the pseudogene TRBV3-2) with TRBJ1-1; 7 bases agree with TRBD1. Germline V CDR1 and CDR2: LGHDT, YNNKEL (reference sequence). The CDR3 has 14 residues. V shed 1 base and J 7 bases; nucleotides not matched to a gene: 6. CDR3 amino acids: CASSQGAGGGEAFF. The CDR3 region has the DNA TGTGCCAGCAGCCAAGGAGCAGGGGGAGGTGAAGCTTTCTTT.

V gene TRBV12-3 or TRBV12-4 combines with J gene TRBJ1-1; 11 bases fit TRBD1. The CDR3 contains 13 residues. J was trimmed by 13 bases and V by 2 bases; bases with no gene match: 6. CDR3 DNA sequence: TGTGCCAGCAGTTTATCAGGACAGGGGGCCGGTTTCTTT. It translates to CASSLSGQGAGFF.

The chain joins TRBV25-1 to TRBJ1-1; weak D call: TRBD1 (6 bases). Germline values: CDR1 MGHDK, CDR2 SYGVNS. There are 17 residues in the CDR3. The ends were cut back, 3 bases at V and 1 base at J, with 18 bases in the middle. DNA for the CDR3: TGTGCCAGCAGTGACGAGAGGGGGTGGAGTGGGAACACTGAAGCTTTCTTT. Protein sequence: CASSDERGWSGNTEAFF.

The DNA for the CDR3 is TGTGCCAGCAAGACTAGCGGGGCGCCCTACGAGCAGTACTTC. Translated: CASKTSGAPYEQYF. The chain has TRBV2 and TRBJ2-7; TRBD2 matches 11 bases. There are 14 residues in the CDR3. Germline assignment: CDR1 SNHLY and CDR2 FYNNEI. V dropped 7 bases and J dropped 2; count of bases not matched to a gene: 4. The full variable domain, in which reference TRBV2 and TRBJ2-7 provide the parts outside the CDR3, is EPEVTQTPSHQVTQMGQEVILRCVPISNHLYFYWYRQILGQKVEFLVSFYNNEISEKSEIFDDQFSVERPDGSNFTLKIRSTKLEDSAMYFCASKTSGAPYEQYFGPGTRLTVT.

The rearrangement links TRBV5-1 to TRBJ2-7, with no clear D. The CDR3 covers 12 residues. Germline V gene sequence: CDR1 SGHRS, CDR2 YFSETQ. Trimming pared 2 bases from V and 2 bases from J, leaving 5 bases between. The CDR3 spells CASSFDTYEQYF. DNA for the CDR3: TGCGCCAGCAGCTTCGACACCTACGAGCAGTACTTC.

This clone was observed once. The rearrangement joins TRBV24-1 to TRBJ2-1; D is unclear. Trimming pared 5 bases from V and 0 bases from J, leaving 16 bases between. The CDR3 runs to 17 residues. CDR1 and CDR2 from the germline V gene are KGHDR and SFDVKD. CDR3 nucleotide sequence: TGTGCCACCAGTGGCTTGACTTCCCAAAGCTCCTACAATGAGCAGTTCTTC. This translates into CATSGLTSQSSYNEQFF.

The rearrangement uses TRBV6-6 and TRBJ2-5; 8 bases align to TRBD1. This CDR3 is 15 amino acids long. V was pared by 7 bases and J by 1 base, with 8 bases of the junction left unmatched. Germline CDR1 and CDR2: MNHNY and SVGAGI (reference sequence). CDR3 nucleotide sequence: TGTGCCAGCACCTTCGGACAGGGACCCCAAGAGACCCAGTACTTC. Residues: CASTFGQGPQETQYF.

CDR3: CASSFLSTAEAFF. CDR3 sequence (DNA): TGTGCCAGCAGTTTCCTTTCCACGGCTGAAGCTTTCTTT. The J gene is TRBJ1-1, the V gene TRBV7-9; no definite D call. The germline CDR1 and CDR2 sequences are SEHNR and FQNEAQ (reference sequence). The CDR3 has 13 residues. Trimming cost V 6 bases and J 6 bases, with 14 bases left between them.

The rearrangement links TRBV19 to TRBJ1-5; a weak D match, TRBD1 (5 bases). Germline CDR1 reads LNHDA; CDR2 reads SQIVND (reference sequence). The CDR3 is made up of 15 amino acids. V lost 3 bases to trimming and J lost 3 bases, with 12 bases between them. CDR3 residues: CASSIPGTSNQPQHF. CDR3 nucleotide sequence: TGTGCCAGTAGTATCCCGGGGACTTCCAATCAGCCCCAGCATTTT.

Only one count was recorded for this clone. The gene calls are TRBV9 and TRBJ1-3, with D possibly TRBD1 on 5 matching bases. Per germline, CDR1 SGDLS and CDR2 YYNGEE. V lost 4 bases and J 5 bases, leaving 19 bases between the germline ends. The CDR3 consists of 16 residues. Here the CDR3 DNA reads TGTGCCAGCAGCTCCCAACCCCACGACAGTAGAAACACCATATATTTT. This sequence encodes CASSSQPHDSRNTIYF.

This chain uses TRBV7-8 with TRBJ1-5; D remains ambiguous. The germline CDR1 and CDR2 sequences are SGHVS and FQNEAQ. The CDR3 runs 12 residues. V dropped 5 bases and J dropped 6 bases, with 8 bases sitting between them. The CDR3 coding sequence is TGTGCCAGCAGCCCCCCGGGTCAGCCCCAGCATTTT. It yields the protein CASSPPGQPQHF. The full variable domain, its missing parts supplied by reference TRBV7-8 and TRBJ1-5, is GAGVSQSPRYKVAKRGQDVALRCDPISGHVSLFWYQQALGQGPEFLTYFQNEAQLDKSGLPSDRFFAERPEGSVSTLKIQRTQQEDSAVYLCASSPPGQPQHFGDGTRLSIL.